A single sample is the source of the 18 T cell receptor beta chains below, sequenced in a study of T cell repertoires in cytomegalovirus infection (dated by TCRdb to the late 2010s). Read against the paper, the sample's treatment or condition label means: in vitro stimulation with specific CMV peptide epitopes to enrich CMV-specific T cells. The listed sequencing device is Illumina HiSeq 1500. Using fastp at Q25 and MiXCR, TCRdb reprocessed the public reads and kept productive beta chains. Rows matching on CDR3 protein sequence are summarized as one entry with the most common DNA and genes. Here the sample has fewer than 1,000,000 distinct CDR3 sequences; roughly 31% occur a single time. Under 15% of the sample is taken by the ten largest. These receptors have no known antigen. Here the sequenced sample was cultured CD8+ T cells from PBMCs, taken from culture after CMV antigen stimulation. Source of these receptors: a human donor in good health (CMV status not recorded). Some clones in this sample may be carry-over from other donors' samples.

V gene TRBV28 combines with J gene TRBJ2-1, with 9 bases matching TRBD2. CDR3 length equals 14 residues. Germline V gene data show CDR1 as MDHEN and CDR2 as SYDVKM. Unmatched junction bases numbered 2, after V lost 1 base and J lost 7 bases. CDR3 sequence (DNA): TGTGCCAGCAGTTTATTGCTAGCGGGGAATGAGCAGTTCTTC. This gives the protein CASSLLLAGNEQFF.

The genes are TRBV7-9 and TRBJ1-5; possibly TRBD1 for D (5 bases). The CDR3 runs to 15 residues. V was shortened by 3 bases and J by 1 base, with 10 bases between the two germline ends. Germline V gives CDR1 SEHNR, CDR2 FQNEAQ (reference sequence). The CDR3 DNA is TGTGCCAGCAGCTTTGGGGACGCCAGCAATCAGCCCCAGCATTTT. Protein product: CASSFGDASNQPQHF.

A single count supports this clonotype. One junction end disagrees with the germline gene, perhaps due to a read error. The genes are TRBV6-8 and TRBJ2-2; 12 bases are shared with TRBD1. Looked up from germline, CDR1 is MNHGY and CDR2 is SAAAGT. This CDR3 is built from 16 residues. The CDR3, as DNA: TGTGCCAGCAGAGAGGGACAGGGGGCAACCACCGGGAAGCTGTTTTTT. Translated, it gives CASREGQGATTGKLFF.

A note on this clonotype: This may be a read error, as it is one base from a much larger clone. The V and J genes are TRBV7-6 and TRBJ2-3; TRBD1 is a possible D gene (5 bases). This CDR3 has 16 residues. Between the trimmed V and J ends, which lost 5 bases and 0 bases, there was a span of 15 bases. Germline CDR1 and CDR2: SGHVS and FNYEAQ. The CDR3 nucleotides read TGTGCCAGCAGCCCTACAGGACAATCTAGCACAGATACGCAGTATTTT. Its protein product is CASSPTGQSSTDTQYF.

The count of this clonotype is one. This chain connects TRBV24-1 to TRBJ2-1; possibly TRBD1 for D (5 bases). Between the trimmed V and J ends, which lost 2 bases and 5 bases, there was a span of 12 bases. This CDR3 region has 15 residues. Germline V CDR1 and CDR2: KGHDR, SFDVKD. The CDR3 DNA follows: TGTGCCACCAGTGATTATCAGGGTGCAGACAATGAGCAGTTCTTC. It is translated as CATSDYQGADNEQFF.

This clonotype was observed once. The chain combines TRBV24-1 with TRBJ2-3; unclear D gene. The CDR3 totals 13 residues. Trimming took 5 bases from V and 4 from J, leaving 9 bases between them. CDR1 KGHDR and CDR2 SFDVKD come from the germline V gene. DNA of the CDR3: TGTGCCACCAGTGCCTCTAGTCCAGATACGCAGTATTTT. Its protein product is CATSASSPDTQYF.

This clonotype was counted many times. The chain joins TRBV5-4 to TRBJ1-2, with 9 positions matching TRBD1. V was pared by 5 bases and J by 6 bases, with 5 bases of the junction left unmatched. Germline CDR1 SGHNT, CDR2 YYREEE (reference sequence). The CDR3 contains 13 residues. CDR3 protein: CASSFTGGDGYTF. DNA for the CDR3: TGTGCCAGCAGTTTTACAGGGGGCGATGGCTACACCTTC.

The rearrangement joins TRBV12-3 or TRBV12-4 to TRBJ1-1, with a possible D match to TRBD1 (6 bases). CDR3 size: 12 residues. V gave up 10 bases and J gave up 4 bases, with 13 bases separating them. CDR3 bases: TGTGCCACGACTGCGGGGGCCACTGAAGCTTTCTTT. Encoded protein: CATTAGATEAFF.

The sample holds a few counts of this clonotype. The chain couples TRBV12-3 or TRBV12-4 to TRBJ1-4, with TRBD1 identical over 8 bases. The CDR3 is made up of 16 amino acids. The V gene end was trimmed by 6 bases and the J gene end by 4 bases; junction bases not matched to a gene: 10. The CDR3 loop is CASRRMTGDGNEKLFF. CDR3 nucleotide sequence: TGTGCCAGCAGGAGGATGACAGGGGATGGTAATGAAAAACTGTTTTTT.

This clonotype was seen a few times. The V gene is TRBV29-1, the J gene TRBJ2-1, with D perhaps assigned TRBD1 or TRBD2 (5 bases each). Trimming removed 1 base at V and 6 bases at J, with 19 bases between. The CDR3 consists of 16 residues. The germline gives CDR1 SQVTM, CDR2 ANQGSEA. The DNA of the CDR3 is TGCAGCGTTGAAGGGGGAGTAAGTTATAGGGGCAATGAGCAGTTCTTC. Translated, it gives CSVEGGVSYRGNEQFF.

This clonotype has only a few counts. The V gene is TRBV4-1, the J gene TRBJ2-2, with 7 positions matching TRBD1. This CDR3 has 14 amino acids. From germline, CDR1 is MGHRA and CDR2 YSYEKL. With V trimmed by 7 bases and J by 1 base, 3 bases remained unmatched. The CDR3 bases are TGCGCCAGCAAGGACAGGCTGAACACCGGGGAGCTGTTTTTT. As protein: CASKDRLNTGELFF.

The CDR3 is CASEADRRYF. The CDR3 DNA is TGTGCCAGTGAAGCGGACAGACGGTACTTC. V and J are TRBV19 and TRBJ2-4, with D possibly TRBD1 on 6 matching bases. V lost 8 bases, J lost 15 bases, and 14 bases lay in between. Germline-derived CDR1 and CDR2 are LNHDA and SQIVND (reference sequence). CDR3 size: 10 residues. Using reference TRBV19 and TRBJ2-4 for the parts outside the CDR3, the full variable domain is DGGITQSPKYLFRKEGQNVTLSCEQNLNHDAMYWYRQDPGQGLRLIYYSQIVNDFQKGDIAEGYSVSREKKESFPLTVTSAQKNPTAFYLCASEADRRYFGAGTRLSVL.

This rearrangement joins TRBV6-6 to TRBJ2-1; D not certain. Per the germline V gene, CDR1 is MNHNY and CDR2 is SVGAGI (reference sequence). Trimming shortened V by 2 bases and J by 8 bases, and 7 bases separated the two germline ends. This CDR3 comprises 12 residues. The CDR3: CASSYRLDEQFF. DNA of the CDR3: TGTGCCAGCAGTTACCGGCTAGATGAGCAGTTCTTC.

This chain links TRBV7-6 with TRBJ2-1; possible D gene TRBD1, 6 bases. Germline V CDR1 and CDR2: SGHVS, FNYEAQ. Trimming cost V 3 bases and J 8 bases, with 17 bases left between them. CDR3 length: 15 amino acids. The CDR3 is CASSFGGPLGDEQFF. For the CDR3, the DNA is TGTGCCAGCAGCTTTGGGGGCCCCTTAGGGGATGAGCAGTTCTTC.

This chain joins TRBV6-6 and TRBJ2-6, with TRBD2 as a possible D gene (6 bases). Trimming removed 7 bases from V and 2 bases from J, with 15 bases in between. The CDR3 is 16 amino acids. Germline V lookup: CDR1 MNHNY, CDR2 SVGAGI (reference sequence). CDR3 residues: CASTRPGEPGANVLTF. Here the CDR3 DNA reads TGTGCCAGCACCCGCCCGGGGGAGCCTGGGGCCAACGTCCTGACTTTC.

The chain has TRBV27 and TRBJ2-1; D unresolved. This CDR3 is built from 12 residues. Per germline, CDR1 MNHEY and CDR2 SMNVEV (reference sequence). Trimming removed 3 bases at V and 10 bases at J, with 10 bases between. The CDR3 protein is CASSFGPSEQFF. The CDR3 coding sequence is TGTGCCAGCAGTTTCGGACCGTCAGAGCAGTTCTTC.

J is TRBJ2-7 and V is TRBV10-1, with D possibly called TRBD1 or TRBD2 (5 bases each). Trimming took 6 bases from V and 1 from J, leaving 10 bases between them. The CDR3 extends over 13 amino acids. Germline loops: CDR1 WNHNN, CDR2 SYGVQD (reference sequence). CDR3 DNA sequence: TGCGCCAGCAGCGAGGGGCCTTCCTACGAGCAGTACTTC. It encodes CASSEGPSYEQYF.

V usage is TRBV20-1 and J usage is TRBJ2-3; TRBD2 matches 16 bases. V shed 0 bases and J 6 bases; nucleotides not matched to a gene: 9. Looked up from germline, CDR1 is DFQATT and CDR2 is SNEGSKA (reference sequence). This CDR3 region has 18 residues. CDR3 DNA sequence: TGCAGTGCTAGAGATTCCGGGACTAGCGGGGGGGGTGGTGATACGCAGTATTTT. Its protein is CSARDSGTSGGGGDTQYF.